Each of the 23 T cell receptor beta chains below was sequenced from the same sample in a study of neurological immune-mediated disorders. One entry per CDR3 protein results from TCRdb running MiXCR on the 5' RACE reads. The sample contains roughly 30,000 distinct CDR3 sequences, approximately 24% of which appear only once. Sequencing was carried out using CD4+ T cells from blood. The source is a man in his forties or fifties with HTLV-1-associated myelopathy (HAM/TSP).

This clonotype was counted ten times or more. The chain recombines TRBV29-1 with TRBJ1-2, with D hard to call. V lost 3 bases, J lost 1 base, and 12 bases lay in between. Germline CDR1 reads SQVTM; CDR2 reads ANQGSEA. The CDR3 extends over 14 amino acids. This chain's CDR3 is CSVEASTGNYGYTF. In nucleotides, the CDR3 is TGCAGCGTTGAGGCCTCGACTGGTAACTATGGCTACACCTTC.

This clonotype was seen ten or more times. The genes are TRBV20-1 and TRBJ1-2; 9 nucleotides match TRBD1. J gave up 2 bases and V 5 bases, and 9 bases lay outside the gene matches. The CDR3 consists of 15 residues. Germline CDR1 DFQATT, CDR2 SNEGSKA (reference sequence). The CDR3 nucleotides are TGCAGTGCTGGGAAGGGACAGGGAACCAACTATGGCTACACCTTC. This encodes CSAGKGQGTNYGYTF.

This clonotype was observed at least ten times. The chain carries TRBV20-1 and TRBJ2-7; D uncertain. Trimming pared 2 bases from V and 3 bases from J, leaving 11 bases between. Germline values: CDR1 DFQATT, CDR2 SNEGSKA (reference sequence). This CDR3 region has 13 residues. This chain's CDR3 is CSARRSVLYEQYF. The CDR3, as DNA: TGCAGTGCTAGAAGGAGTGTCCTCTACGAGCAGTACTTC.

There are a few counts of this clonotype. CDR3 sequence reads: CASRYDLGNTEAFF. CDR3 in DNA: TGCGCCAGCAGGTATGACCTGGGGAACACTGAAGCTTTCTTT. The gene calls are TRBV5-1 and TRBJ1-1, with D unresolved. In germline, CDR1 is SGHRS, CDR2 YFSETQ. This CDR3 has 14 amino acids. The V end lost 5 bases, the J end lost 1 base, and 12 bases lay between the germline ends.

This clonotype was detected ten times or more. This chain joins TRBV24-1 and TRBJ2-7, with 9 bases fitting TRBD1. Germline V lookup: CDR1 KGHDR, CDR2 SFDVKD. The CDR3 loop spans 15 amino acids. The trim removed 4 bases at V and 4 bases at J, leaving 7 bases unmatched. CDR3 nucleotide sequence: TGTGCCACCAGTGACCCGACAGGGGGTGGGTACGAGCAGTACTTC. Encoded protein: CATSDPTGGGYEQYF.

In this sample, this clonotype turned up many times. CDR3 region: CASILSMVVNTEAFF. Here the CDR3 DNA reads TGCGCCAGCATTTTGAGCATGGTTGTGAACACTGAAGCTTTCTTT. V gene TRBV5-1 combines with J gene TRBJ1-1; D is ambiguous. CDR1 is SGHRS, CDR2 YFSETQ, per germline. The CDR3 is 15 residues long. The V and J ends lost 6 bases and 0 bases respectively, with 15 bases between them.

As DNA, the CDR3 is TGTGCCAGCAGCTTAGGACTAGCGGGGGGGCGAGAGACCCAGTACTTC. It yields the protein CASSLGLAGGRETQYF. V gene TRBV7-2 combines with J gene TRBJ2-5; TRBD2 aligns across 14 bases. Germline CDR1 and CDR2: SGHTA and FQGNSA. CDR3 length: 16 residues. Germline trimming cut 1 base from V and 4 bases from J; bases unmatched to any gene: 2.

This clonotype turned up a few times. The chain combines TRBV14 with TRBJ2-7; no reliable D call. Trimming shortened V by 3 bases and J by 3 bases, and 15 bases separated the two germline ends. The V gene's germline CDR1 is SGHDN and CDR2 FVKESK. This CDR3 is 15 amino acids long. CDR3 loop: CASSQILSGFYEQYF. DNA for the CDR3: TGTGCCAGCAGCCAGATCCTCTCGGGTTTCTACGAGCAGTACTTC.

This clonotype was recorded at least ten times. This may be a read error, as it is one base from a much larger clone. The gene calls are TRBV20-1 and TRBJ1-2; unclear D gene. CDR1 and CDR2 (germline): DFQATT, SNEGSKA (reference sequence). The CDR3 is 14 residues long. CDR3 nucleotides: TGCAGTGCTAGACAAACAGTGCCGCGGGATGGCCACACCTTC. Translated: CSARQTVPRDGHTF.

The chain has TRBV27 and TRBJ2-7; D not resolved. This CDR3 spans 13 amino acids. Trimming left V 3 bases short and J 3 bases short, with 9 bases between. Germline V gene lookup returns CDR1 MNHEY and CDR2 SMNVEV (reference sequence). The CDR3 here is CASSLYQSYEQYF. CDR3 bases: TGTGCCAGCAGTTTGTACCAGAGCTACGAGCAGTACTTC.

This clonotype has ten or more counts. The chain employs TRBV12-3 or TRBV12-4 and TRBJ2-7; D might be TRBD2 (6 bases). The germline V and J ends were trimmed by 1 base and 4 bases, with 11 bases remaining between them. The CDR3 totals 14 residues. The CDR3 is CASSLEEGLYEQYF. In nucleotides, the CDR3 is TGTGCCAGCAGTTTAGAGGAGGGGCTTTACGAGCAGTACTTC.

This clonotype was counted at least ten times. The V call is TRBV20-1, the J call TRBJ2-2, with D perhaps TRBD2 (5 bases). Between the trimmed V and J ends, which lost 6 bases and 5 bases, there was a span of 13 bases. In germline, CDR1 is DFQATT, CDR2 SNEGSKA (reference sequence). The CDR3 has 13 residues. As DNA, the CDR3 is TGCAGTGCCCCGGAGACTACAACCGGGGAGCTGTTTTTT. Protein sequence: CSAPETTTGELFF.

The chain couples TRBV6-5 to TRBJ2-7; 9 nucleotides align to TRBD1. V was clipped by 2 bases and J by 3 bases; unmatched bases: 5. The V gene's germline CDR1 is MNHEY and CDR2 SVGAGI. The CDR3 contains 15 residues. The CDR3 coding sequence is TGTGCCAGCAGTTACGATGGGACAGGGATCTACGAGCAGTACTTC. Its protein is CASSYDGTGIYEQYF.

This clonotype came up many times. This chain links TRBV27 with TRBJ2-1, with D possibly being TRBD1 or TRBD2 (5 bases each). Germline V lookup: CDR1 MNHEY, CDR2 SMNVEV (reference sequence). V lost 5 bases and J 6 bases, leaving 20 bases between the germline ends. The CDR3 is made up of 16 amino acids. The CDR3, as DNA: TGTGCCAGCAGTATCTTAGGGACGGTTATTGGCAATGAGCAGTTCTTC. Its protein is CASSILGTVIGNEQFF.

A word on this clonotype: A junction boundary mismatches the germline segment, possibly from a read error. The rearrangement joins TRBV7-8 to TRBJ1-1, with TRBD1 matching over 11 bases. Germline assignment: CDR1 SGHVS and CDR2 FQNEAQ. The CDR3 is made up of 15 amino acids. CDR3 nucleotides: TGTGTCAGCAGCGCCTTTCGGACAGGGGGCACTGAAGATTTCTTT. This translates into CVSSAFRTGGTEDFF.

This clonotype was seen ten or more times. The J gene is TRBJ1-1, the V gene TRBV11-2, with D unclear. Germline-derived CDR1 and CDR2 are SGHAT and FQNNGV. This CDR3 comprises 15 residues. V lost 0 bases to trimming and J lost 4 bases, with 12 bases between them. The CDR3, as DNA: TGTGCCAGCAGCTTAGATCTCGGGCCTTCCACTGAAGCTTTCTTT. It yields the protein CASSLDLGPSTEAFF.

In this sample, this clonotype turned up many times. CDR3 coding DNA: TGTGCCAGCAGCTTGTCCACAGGGGTAAGCCAGCCCCAGCATTTT. Its protein product is CASSLSTGVSQPQHF. The V call is TRBV5-5, the J call TRBJ1-5, with 7 bases lining up with TRBD1. The CDR3 sequence is 15 residues long. Looked up from germline, CDR1 is SGHKS and CDR2 is YYEKEE (reference sequence). The J segment lost 7 bases and the V segment lost 1 base, leaving 8 bases of the junction unmatched.

This clonotype was seen many times. The J gene is TRBJ1-5, the V gene TRBV20-1, with a tentative D call TRBD1 (6 bases). Trimming removed 5 bases from V and 7 bases from J, with 15 bases in between. Germline assignment: CDR1 DFQATT and CDR2 SNEGSKA (reference sequence). The CDR3 has 13 amino acids. CDR3 sequence (DNA): TGCAGTGCTTCGCGTGGGGGCGAACAGCCCCAGCATTTT. This translates into CSASRGGEQPQHF.

This clonotype has at least ten counts. The rearrangement links TRBV20-1 to TRBJ2-1; the match to TRBD2 covers 11 bases. V was pared by 3 bases and J by 5 bases, with 18 bases of the junction left unmatched. The CDR3 is made up of 19 amino acids. Per the germline V gene, CDR1 is DFQATT and CDR2 is SNEGSKA (reference sequence). In nucleotides, the CDR3 is TGCAGTGCTAGCTTACTAGCGGGAGAAGTCGGTTCACGAGACAATGAGCAGTTCTTC. Protein: CSASLLAGEVGSRDNEQFF.

Regarding this clonotype: At one end the junction does not follow the germline gene, possibly because of a read error. The V and J genes are TRBV29-1 and TRBJ2-3; D unclear. The CDR3 runs 13 residues. From germline, CDR1 is SQVTM and CDR2 ANQGSEA. CDR3 region: CSVHITVTDKQYF. The DNA of the CDR3 is TGCAGCGTCCACATTACGGTCACAGATAAGCAGTATTTT.

There are many counts of this clonotype. The chain joins TRBV5-8 to TRBJ2-1; possible D gene TRBD1, 5 bases. V was cut by 0 bases and J by 7 bases, with 14 bases left in between. The CDR3 is made up of 15 amino acids. Germline loops: CDR1 SGHTS, CDR2 YDEGEE. For the CDR3, the DNA is TGTGCCAGCAGCTTGGGACAGATTCGGAAGAATGAGCAGTTCTTC. Protein product: CASSLGQIRKNEQFF.

The J gene is TRBJ1-1, the V gene TRBV18; a weak D match, TRBD1 (5 bases). V lost 2 bases and J lost 7, with 8 bases in between. Per the germline V gene, CDR1 is KGHSH and CDR2 is LQKENI. The CDR3 has 12 residues. CDR3 sequence: CASSPLGDEAFF. CDR3 DNA: TGTGCCAGCTCACCATTAGGGGATGAAGCTTTCTTT.

This clonotype was counted at least ten times. V and J are TRBV20-1 and TRBJ1-1; 8 bases are a match to TRBD1. Losses at the gene ends were 6 bases for V and 4 bases for J; bases not matched to a gene: 7. The CDR3 covers 13 residues. Looked up from germline, CDR1 is DFQATT and CDR2 is SNEGSKA (reference sequence). CDR3 amino acids: CSAQGQGGTEAFF. CDR3 nucleotide sequence: TGCAGTGCGCAAGGACAGGGAGGCACTGAAGCTTTCTTT.